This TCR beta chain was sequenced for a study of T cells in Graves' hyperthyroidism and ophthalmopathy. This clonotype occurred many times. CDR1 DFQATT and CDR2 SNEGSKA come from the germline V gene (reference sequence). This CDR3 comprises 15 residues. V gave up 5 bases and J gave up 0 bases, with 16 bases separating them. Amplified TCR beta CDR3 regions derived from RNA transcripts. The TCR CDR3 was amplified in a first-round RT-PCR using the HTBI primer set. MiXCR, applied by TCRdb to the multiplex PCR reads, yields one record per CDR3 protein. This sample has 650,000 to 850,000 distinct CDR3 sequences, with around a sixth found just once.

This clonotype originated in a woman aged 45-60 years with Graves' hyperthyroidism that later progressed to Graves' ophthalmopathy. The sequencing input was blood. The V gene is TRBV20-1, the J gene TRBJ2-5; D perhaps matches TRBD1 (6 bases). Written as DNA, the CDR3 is TGCAGTGCTCCTCGGGACACTTGGTACCAAGAGACCCAGTACTTC. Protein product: CSAPRDTWYQETQYF.